This TCR beta chain was captured in a study of technical replicates of blood from a handful of donors. The CDR3 sequence is 14 residues long. Germline loops: CDR1 SGHRS, CDR2 YFSETQ. V was shortened by 4 bases and J by 4 bases, with 15 bases between the two germline ends. Profiled with immunoSEQ multiplex PCR; TCRdb holds only in-frame clones, not every one. The table lists 55,000 to 75,000 clones, 91% of them singletons, with approximately 4% in the top ten. The J gene is TRBJ2-7, the V gene TRBV5-1, with D possibly matching TRBD1 (6 bases). The clonotype was recovered from a human donor in good health. Some clones in this sample may be carry-over from other donors' samples. The sequencing sample was made of PBMCs. The CDR3 sequence: CASSLEGGRYEQYF. CDR3 nucleotide sequence: TGCGCCAGCAGCCTGGAAGGGGGACGATACGAGCAGTACTTC.